The clone carrying this T cell receptor beta chain occurred once. This table comes from immunoSEQ multiplex PCR, and its TCRdb copy is limited to in-frame clones, with some not included. The table has about 7,000 clones, around 77% seen once; the top ten hold roughly 10%. These data belong to a study of tumor-infiltrating lymphocytes in localized non-small cell lung cancer. Sequencing was done on a sample of lung tumor tissue. The origin of this receptor is a human donor with non-small cell lung cancer.

The CDR3 nucleotides are TGTGCCTGGAGTGTAGGCGGGGGGGTTGTCGAGCAGTACTTC. Translated: CAWSVGGGVVEQYF. The chain recombines TRBV30 with TRBJ2-7, with 9 bases matching TRBD2. Germline CDR1 and CDR2: GTSNPN and SVGIG (reference sequence). The ends lost 0 bases at V and 6 bases at J; junction bases unmatched: 6. This CDR3 region has 14 residues. The whole variable domain, remainder taken from reference TRBV30 and TRBJ2-7, is SQTIHQWPATLVQPVGSPLSLECTVEGTSNPNLYWYRQAAGRGLQLLFYSVGIGQISSEVPQNLSASRPQDRQFILSSKKLLLSDSGFYLCAWSVGGGVVEQYFGPGTRLTVT.